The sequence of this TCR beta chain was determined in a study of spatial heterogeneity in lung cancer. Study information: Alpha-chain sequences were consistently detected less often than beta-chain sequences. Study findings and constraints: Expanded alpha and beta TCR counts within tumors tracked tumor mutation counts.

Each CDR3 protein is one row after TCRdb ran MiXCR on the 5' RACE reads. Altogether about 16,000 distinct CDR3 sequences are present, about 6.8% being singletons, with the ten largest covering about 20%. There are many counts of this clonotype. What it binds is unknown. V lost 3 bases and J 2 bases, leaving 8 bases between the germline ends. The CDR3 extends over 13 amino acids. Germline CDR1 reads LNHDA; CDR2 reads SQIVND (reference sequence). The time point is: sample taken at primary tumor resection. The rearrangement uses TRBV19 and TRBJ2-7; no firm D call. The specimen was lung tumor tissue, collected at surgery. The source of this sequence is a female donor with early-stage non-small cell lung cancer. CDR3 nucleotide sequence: TGTGCCAGTAGTATGGTTCCCGCCTACGAGCAGTACTTC. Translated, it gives CASSMVPAYEQYF.